Following are 4 T cell receptor beta chains from one sample sequenced in a study of cytomegalovirus exposure and HLA in healthy donors. The PCR had 60 Vbeta and 13 Jbeta primers. Profiled with immunoSEQ multiplex PCR; TCRdb holds only in-frame clones, not every one. The sample features about 88,000 clones, with 5.5% to 6.5% in its top ten. Material: PBMCs. The receptors originated from a girl under 18 in good health and CMV-seropositive.

This chain links TRBV25-1 with TRBJ1-1; TRBD1 aligns across 7 bases. This CDR3 spans 12 amino acids. The germline CDR1 and CDR2 sequences are MGHDK and SYGVNS. After removal of 2 bases from V and 8 bases from J, the junction contained 2 bases not matched to a gene. CDR3 sequence reads: CASSEHRGEAFF. DNA of the CDR3: TGTGCCAGCAGTGAACACAGGGGCGAAGCTTTCTTT.

The gene calls are TRBV4-3 and TRBJ2-5; 11 bases fit TRBD2. Germline CDR1 and CDR2: LGHNA and YSLEER. CDR3 length: 21 amino acids. V was clipped by 0 bases and J by 1 base; unmatched bases: 16. The CDR3 coding sequence is TGCGCCAGCAGCCAAGAACGTGAGGAGGGGTGGACTAGCGGGCCCCAAGAGACCCAGTACTTC. It specifies CASSQEREEGWTSGPQETQYF.

J is TRBJ1-2 and V is TRBV5-1; possible D gene TRBD1, 6 bases. Germline loops: CDR1 SGHRS, CDR2 YFSETQ. The CDR3 runs 15 residues. Trimming removed 3 bases from V and 4 bases from J, with 16 bases in between. The CDR3 reads CASSSTIDRSYGYTF. Here the CDR3 DNA reads TGCGCCAGCAGCTCTACGATCGACAGGTCCTATGGCTACACCTTC. The variable domain in full, completed from reference TRBV5-1 and TRBJ1-2, reads KAGVTQTPRYLIKTRGQQVTLSCSPISGHRSVSWYQQTPGQGLQFLFEYFSETQRNKGNFPGRFSGRQFSNSRSEMNVSTLELGDSALYLCASSSTIDRSYGYTFGSGTRLTVV.

The chain links TRBV6-5 to TRBJ1-2; 11 bases match TRBD1. Germline assignment: CDR1 MNHEY and CDR2 SVGAGI. V gave up 1 base and J gave up 4 bases; unmatched junction bases: 5. CDR3 size: 16 residues. CDR3 sequence reads: CASSYLRTGGAYGYTF. The CDR3 nucleotides read TGTGCCAGCAGTTACTTGAGGACAGGGGGCGCCTATGGCTACACCTTC.